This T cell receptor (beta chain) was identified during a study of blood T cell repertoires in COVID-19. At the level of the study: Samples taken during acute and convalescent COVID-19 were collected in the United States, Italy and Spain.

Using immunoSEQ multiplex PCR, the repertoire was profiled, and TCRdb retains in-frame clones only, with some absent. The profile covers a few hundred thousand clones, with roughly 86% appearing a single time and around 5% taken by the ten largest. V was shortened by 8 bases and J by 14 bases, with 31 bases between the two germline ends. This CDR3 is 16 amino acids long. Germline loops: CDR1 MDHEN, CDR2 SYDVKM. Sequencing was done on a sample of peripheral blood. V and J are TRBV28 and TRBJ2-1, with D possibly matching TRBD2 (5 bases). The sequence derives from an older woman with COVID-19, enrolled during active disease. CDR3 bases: TGTGCCAGCGGAAGACCGGGTCTCCTACTGAAGCACGGGGAGTTCTTC. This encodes CASGRPGLLLKHGEFF.